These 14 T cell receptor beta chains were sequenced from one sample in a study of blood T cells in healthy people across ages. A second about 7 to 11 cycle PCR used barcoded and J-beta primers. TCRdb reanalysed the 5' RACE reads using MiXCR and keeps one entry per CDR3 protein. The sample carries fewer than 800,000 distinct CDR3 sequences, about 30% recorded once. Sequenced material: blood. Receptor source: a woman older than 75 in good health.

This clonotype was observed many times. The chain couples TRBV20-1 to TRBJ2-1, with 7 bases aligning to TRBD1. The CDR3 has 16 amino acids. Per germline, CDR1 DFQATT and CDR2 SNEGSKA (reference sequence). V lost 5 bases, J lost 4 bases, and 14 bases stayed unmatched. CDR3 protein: CSAGIGGPGQYNEQFF. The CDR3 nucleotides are TGCAGTGCTGGCATAGGAGGACCGGGACAGTACAATGAGCAGTTCTTC.

CDR3 loop: CASRTDQETQYF. CDR3 nucleotides: TGTGCCAGTCGCACGGATCAAGAGACCCAGTACTTC. This chain uses TRBV30 with TRBJ2-5; no firm D call. Per germline, CDR1 GTSNPN and CDR2 SVGIG (reference sequence). Trimming shortened V by 8 bases and J by 2 bases, and 12 bases separated the two germline ends. The CDR3 is 12 residues long.

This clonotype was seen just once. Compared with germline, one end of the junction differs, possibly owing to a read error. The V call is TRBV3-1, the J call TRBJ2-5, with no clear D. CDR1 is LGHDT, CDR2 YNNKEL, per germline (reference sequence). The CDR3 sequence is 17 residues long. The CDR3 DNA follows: TGTGCCTGCAGCCAAGATTCAAGGCTGGAGACGCAAGAGACCCAGTACTTC. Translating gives CACSQDSRLETQETQYF.

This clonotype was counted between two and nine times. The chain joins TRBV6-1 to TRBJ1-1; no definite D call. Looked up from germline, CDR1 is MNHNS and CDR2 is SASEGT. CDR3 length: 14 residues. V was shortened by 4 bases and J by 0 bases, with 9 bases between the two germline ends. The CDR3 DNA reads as TGTGCCAGCAGTGTCCTCAACATGAACACTGAAGCTTTCTTT. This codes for CASSVLNMNTEAFF.

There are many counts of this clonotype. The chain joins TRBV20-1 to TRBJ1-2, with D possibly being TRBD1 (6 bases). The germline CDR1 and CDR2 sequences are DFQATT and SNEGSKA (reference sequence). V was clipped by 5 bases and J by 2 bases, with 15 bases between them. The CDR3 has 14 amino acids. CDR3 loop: CSAGGGQGNYGYTF. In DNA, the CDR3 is TGCAGTGCTGGGGGGGGGCAGGGAAACTATGGCTACACCTTC.

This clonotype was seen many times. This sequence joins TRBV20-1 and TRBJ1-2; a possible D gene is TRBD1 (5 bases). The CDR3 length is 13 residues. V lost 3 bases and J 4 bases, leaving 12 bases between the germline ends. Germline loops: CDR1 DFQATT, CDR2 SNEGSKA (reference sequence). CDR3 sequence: CSARGEDGYGYTF. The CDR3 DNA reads TGCAGTGCTAGGGGGGAAGACGGCTATGGCTACACCTTC.

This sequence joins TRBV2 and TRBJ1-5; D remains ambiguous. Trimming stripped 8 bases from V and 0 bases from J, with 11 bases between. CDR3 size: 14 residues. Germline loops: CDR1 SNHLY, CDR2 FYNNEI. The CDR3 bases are TGTGCCAGCTCCAGTTGGGATAGCAATCAGCCCCAGCATTTT. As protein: CASSSWDSNQPQHF.

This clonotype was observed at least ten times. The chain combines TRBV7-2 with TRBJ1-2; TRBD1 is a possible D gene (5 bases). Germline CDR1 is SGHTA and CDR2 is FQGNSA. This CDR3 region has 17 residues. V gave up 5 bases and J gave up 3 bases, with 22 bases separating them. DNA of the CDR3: TGTGCCAGCAGCGCAGGGACGAATATAATCAGGGACTATGGCTACACCTTC. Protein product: CASSAGTNIIRDYGYTF.

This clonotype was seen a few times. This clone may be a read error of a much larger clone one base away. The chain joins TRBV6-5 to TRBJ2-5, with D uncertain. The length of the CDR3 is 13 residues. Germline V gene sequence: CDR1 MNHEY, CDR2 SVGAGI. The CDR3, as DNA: TGTGCCTGCCAGTCGTCCTTCCAAGAGGCCCAGTACTTC. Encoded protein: CACQSSFQEAQYF.

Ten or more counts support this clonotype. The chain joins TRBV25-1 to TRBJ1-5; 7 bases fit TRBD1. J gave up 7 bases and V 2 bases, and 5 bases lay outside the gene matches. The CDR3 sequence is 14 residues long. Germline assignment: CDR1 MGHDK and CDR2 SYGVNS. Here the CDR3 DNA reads TGTGCCAGCAGTGAAACAGGGGAGCGACAGCCCCAGCATTTT. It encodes CASSETGERQPQHF. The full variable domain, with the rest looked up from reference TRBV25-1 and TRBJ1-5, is EADIYQTPRYLVIGTGKKITLECSQTMGHDKMYWYQQDPGMELHLIHYSYGVNSTEKGDLSSESTVSRIRTEHFPLTLESARPSHTSQYLCASSETGERQPQHFGDGTRLSIL.

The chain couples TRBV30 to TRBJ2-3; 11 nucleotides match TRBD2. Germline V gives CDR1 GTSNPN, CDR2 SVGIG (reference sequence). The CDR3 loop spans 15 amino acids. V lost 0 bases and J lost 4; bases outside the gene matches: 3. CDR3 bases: TGTGCCTGGAGTGTACGGGGACTAGCGGCAGATACGCAGTATTTT. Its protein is CAWSVRGLAADTQYF.

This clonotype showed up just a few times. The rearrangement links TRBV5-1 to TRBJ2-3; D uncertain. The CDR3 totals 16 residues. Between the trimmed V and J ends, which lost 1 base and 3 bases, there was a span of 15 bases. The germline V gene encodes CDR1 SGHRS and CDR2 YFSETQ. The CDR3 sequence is CASSLQLMRWTDTQYF. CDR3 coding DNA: TGCGCCAGCAGCTTGCAGCTCATGCGATGGACAGATACGCAGTATTTT.

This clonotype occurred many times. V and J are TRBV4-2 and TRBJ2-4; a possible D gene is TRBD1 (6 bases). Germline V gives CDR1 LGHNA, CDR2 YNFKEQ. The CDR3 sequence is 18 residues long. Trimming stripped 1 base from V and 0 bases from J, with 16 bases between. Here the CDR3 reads CASSQVTGDHLAKNIQYF. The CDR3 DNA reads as TGTGCCAGCAGCCAAGTGACAGGCGACCACCTAGCCAAAAACATTCAGTACTTC.

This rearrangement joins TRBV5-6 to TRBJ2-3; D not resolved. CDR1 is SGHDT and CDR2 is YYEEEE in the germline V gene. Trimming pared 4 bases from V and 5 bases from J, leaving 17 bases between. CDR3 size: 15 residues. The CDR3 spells CASSQGLRVRDTQYF. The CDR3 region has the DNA TGTGCCAGCAGCCAAGGATTGAGAGTGAGAGATACGCAGTATTTT.